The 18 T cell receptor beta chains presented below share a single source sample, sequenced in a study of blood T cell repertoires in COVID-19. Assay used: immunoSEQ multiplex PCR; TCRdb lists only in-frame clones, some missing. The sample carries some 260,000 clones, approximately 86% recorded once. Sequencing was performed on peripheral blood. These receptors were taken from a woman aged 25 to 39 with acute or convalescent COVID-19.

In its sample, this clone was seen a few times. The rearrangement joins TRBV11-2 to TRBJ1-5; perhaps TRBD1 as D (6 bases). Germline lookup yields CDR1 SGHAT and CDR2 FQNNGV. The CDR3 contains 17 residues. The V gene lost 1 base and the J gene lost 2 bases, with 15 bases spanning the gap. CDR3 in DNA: TGTGCCAGCAGCTTAGGCCCCCAGGGGTTTCGCAATCAGCCCCAGCATTTT. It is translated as CASSLGPQGFRNQPQHF.

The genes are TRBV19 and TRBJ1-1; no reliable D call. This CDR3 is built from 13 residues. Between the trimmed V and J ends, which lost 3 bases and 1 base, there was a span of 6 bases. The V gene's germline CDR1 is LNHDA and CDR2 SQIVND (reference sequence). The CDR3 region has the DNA TGTGCCAGTAGTATTTTCAAGAACACTGAAGCTTTCTTT. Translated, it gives CASSIFKNTEAFF. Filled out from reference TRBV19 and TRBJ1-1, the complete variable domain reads DGGITQSPKYLFRKEGQNVTLSCEQNLNHDAMYWYRQDPGQGLRLIYYSQIVNDFQKGDIAEGYSVSREKKESFPLTVTSAQKNPTAFYLCASSIFKNTEAFFGQGTRLTVV.

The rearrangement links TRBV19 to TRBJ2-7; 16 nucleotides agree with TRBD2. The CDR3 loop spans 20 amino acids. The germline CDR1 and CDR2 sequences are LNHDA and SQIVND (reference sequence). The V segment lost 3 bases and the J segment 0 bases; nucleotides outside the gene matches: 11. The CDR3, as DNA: TGTGCCAGTAGTATTAAAGCTCCGGGACTAGCGGGAGGGCCCTCCTACGAGCAGTACTTC. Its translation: CASSIKAPGLAGGPSYEQYF.

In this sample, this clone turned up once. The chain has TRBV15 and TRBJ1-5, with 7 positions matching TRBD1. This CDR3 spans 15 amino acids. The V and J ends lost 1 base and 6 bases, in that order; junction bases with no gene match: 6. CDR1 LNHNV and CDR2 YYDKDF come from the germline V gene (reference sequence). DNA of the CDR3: TGTGCCACCAGCAGAGGAAGGGGACAGACTCAGCCCCAGCATTTT. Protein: CATSRGRGQTQPQHF.

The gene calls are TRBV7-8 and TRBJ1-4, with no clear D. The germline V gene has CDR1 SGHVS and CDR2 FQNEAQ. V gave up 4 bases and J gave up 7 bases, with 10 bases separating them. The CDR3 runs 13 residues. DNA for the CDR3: TGTGCCAGCAGCTACCCCGGTCGTGAAAAACTGTTTTTT. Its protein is CASSYPGREKLFF.

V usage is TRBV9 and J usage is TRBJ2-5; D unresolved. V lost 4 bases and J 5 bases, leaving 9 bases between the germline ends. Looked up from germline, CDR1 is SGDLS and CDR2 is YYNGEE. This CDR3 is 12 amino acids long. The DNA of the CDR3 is TGTGCCAGCAGCTCAAGCTGGGAGACCCAGTACTTC. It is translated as CASSSSWETQYF.

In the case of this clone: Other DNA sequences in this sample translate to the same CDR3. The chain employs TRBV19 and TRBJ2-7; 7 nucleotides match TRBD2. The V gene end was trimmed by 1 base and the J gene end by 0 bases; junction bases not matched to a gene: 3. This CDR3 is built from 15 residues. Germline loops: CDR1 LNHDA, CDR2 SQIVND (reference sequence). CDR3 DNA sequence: TGTGCCAGTAGTATAGGAGGCGGGAGCTCCTACGAGCAGTACTTC. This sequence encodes CASSIGGGSSYEQYF.

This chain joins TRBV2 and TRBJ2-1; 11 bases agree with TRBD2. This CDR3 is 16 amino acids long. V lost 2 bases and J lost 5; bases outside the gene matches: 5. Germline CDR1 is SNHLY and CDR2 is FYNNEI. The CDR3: CASSEYELAGDNEQFF. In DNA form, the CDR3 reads TGTGCCAGCAGTGAATATGAACTAGCGGGGGACAATGAGCAGTTCTTC.

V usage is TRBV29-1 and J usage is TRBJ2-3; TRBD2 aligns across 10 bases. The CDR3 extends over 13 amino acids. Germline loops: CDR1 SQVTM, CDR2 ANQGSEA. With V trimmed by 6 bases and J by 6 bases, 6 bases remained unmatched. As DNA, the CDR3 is TGCAGCGTCTCTAGCGGGAGTAGTGATACGCAGTATTTT. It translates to CSVSSGSSDTQYF.

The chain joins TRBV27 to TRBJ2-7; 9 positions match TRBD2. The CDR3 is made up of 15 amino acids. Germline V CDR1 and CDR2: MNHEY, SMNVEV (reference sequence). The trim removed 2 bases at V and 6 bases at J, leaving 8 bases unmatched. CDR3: CASSLSGLAGLEQYF. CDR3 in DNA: TGTGCCAGCAGTTTAAGTGGTCTAGCGGGGCTCGAGCAGTACTTC.

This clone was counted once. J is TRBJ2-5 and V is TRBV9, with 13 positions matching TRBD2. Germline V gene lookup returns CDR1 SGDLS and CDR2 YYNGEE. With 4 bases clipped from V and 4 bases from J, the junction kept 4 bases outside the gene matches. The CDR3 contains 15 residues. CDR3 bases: TGTGCCAGCAGCCCTACTAGCGGGAGGGTAGAGACCCAGTACTTC. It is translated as CASSPTSGRVETQYF.

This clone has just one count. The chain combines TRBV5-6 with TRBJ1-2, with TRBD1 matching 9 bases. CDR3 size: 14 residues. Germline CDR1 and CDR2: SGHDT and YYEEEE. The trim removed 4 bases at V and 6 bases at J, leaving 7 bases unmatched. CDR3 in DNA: TGTGCCAGCAGCCCGGGACAGGGTTTGAATGGCTACACCTTC. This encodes CASSPGQGLNGYTF.

The CDR3 nucleotides are TGTGCCAGCAGCCAAGACCTAGAGACTGAAGCTTTCTTT. Protein product: CASSQDLETEAFF. The chain recombines TRBV14 with TRBJ1-1; no reliable D call. Germline CDR1 and CDR2: SGHDN and FVKESK. The CDR3 consists of 13 residues. The V end was cut by 0 bases, the J end by 5 bases, with 7 bases between.

The CDR3 loop is CAWGEETQYF. For the CDR3, the DNA is TGTGCCTGGGGCGAGGAGACCCAGTACTTC. The chain employs TRBV30 and TRBJ2-5; D is undetermined. The germline V and J ends were trimmed by 5 bases and 5 bases, with 6 bases remaining between them. Per the germline V gene, CDR1 is GTSNPN and CDR2 is SVGIG (reference sequence). The CDR3 is 10 residues long.

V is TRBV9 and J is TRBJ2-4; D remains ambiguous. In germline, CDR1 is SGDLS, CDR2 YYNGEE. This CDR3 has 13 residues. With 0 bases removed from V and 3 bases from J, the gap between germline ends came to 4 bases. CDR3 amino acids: CASSVACKNIQYF. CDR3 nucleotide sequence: TGTGCCAGCAGCGTAGCGTGCAAAAACATTCAGTACTTC.

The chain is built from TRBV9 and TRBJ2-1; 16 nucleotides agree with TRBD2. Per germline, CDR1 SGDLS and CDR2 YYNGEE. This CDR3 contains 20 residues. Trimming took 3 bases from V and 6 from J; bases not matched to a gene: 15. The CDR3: CASSGQGLAGGPGLGNEQFF. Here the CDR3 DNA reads TGTGCCAGCAGCGGACAGGGACTAGCGGGAGGGCCGGGCTTGGGCAATGAGCAGTTCTTC.

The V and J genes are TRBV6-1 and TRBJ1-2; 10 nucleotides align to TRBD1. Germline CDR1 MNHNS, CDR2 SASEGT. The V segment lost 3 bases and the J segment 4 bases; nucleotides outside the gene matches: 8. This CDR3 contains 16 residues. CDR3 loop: CASSEGTGASTYGYTF. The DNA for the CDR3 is TGTGCCAGCAGTGAGGGGACAGGGGCCAGCACCTATGGCTACACCTTC.

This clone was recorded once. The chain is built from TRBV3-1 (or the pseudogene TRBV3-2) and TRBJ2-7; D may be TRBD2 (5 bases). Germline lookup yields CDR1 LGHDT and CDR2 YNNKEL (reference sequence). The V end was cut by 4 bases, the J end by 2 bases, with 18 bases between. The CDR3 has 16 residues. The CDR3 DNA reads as TGTGCCAGCAGCCCGCTCTCTGGGGTCGGGGCCTACGAGCAGTACTTC. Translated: CASSPLSGVGAYEQYF.